Presented here are 19 T cell receptor beta chains from one specimen sequenced in a study of OX40 agonist ivuxolimab in advanced cancers. Sequenced by immunoSEQ multiplex PCR; TCRdb stores in-frame clones only, minus some. Among about 11,000 clones, 65% to 85% were seen once, and the ten largest hold around 9.3%. This specimen was CD4+ or CD8+ T cells sorted from blood, taken in a trial of the OX40 agonist ivuxolimab. The receptors come from an adult with an advanced solid tumor such as melanoma, head and neck, liver or kidney cancer.

This rearrangement joins TRBV2 to TRBJ2-2, with D possibly being TRBD2 (6 bases). The CDR3 consists of 14 residues. Germline loops: CDR1 SNHLY, CDR2 FYNNEI. Deletions cut 8 bases from V and 3 bases from J, with 13 bases between. Written as DNA, the CDR3 is TGTGCCAGCCTAGTAGGGACTGACACCGGGGAGCTGTTTTTT. Protein sequence: CASLVGTDTGELFF.

J is TRBJ2-3 and V is TRBV7-3, with 11 bases matching TRBD2. The CDR3 contains 15 residues. The ends lost 3 bases at V and 4 bases at J; junction bases unmatched: 3. The germline CDR1 and CDR2 sequences are SGHTA and FQGTGA. CDR3: CASSFLAGGADTQYF. The CDR3 DNA follows: TGTGCCAGCAGCTTTCTAGCGGGAGGAGCAGATACGCAGTATTTT.

This clone came up once. The V and J genes are TRBV5-1 and TRBJ2-6; 7 bases line up with TRBD1. The CDR3 has 17 residues. V shed 5 bases, J shed 0 bases, and the junction held 8 bases outside the gene matches. Germline V gene lookup returns CDR1 SGHRS and CDR2 YFSETQ. The CDR3, as DNA: TGCGCCAGCAGGCCGTGGGACAGTCTCTCTGGGGCCAACGTCCTGACTTTC. Protein product: CASRPWDSLSGANVLTF.

This clone has just a few counts. V is TRBV9 and J is TRBJ1-5, with 8 bases identical to TRBD1. This CDR3 is built from 14 residues. Per the germline V gene, CDR1 is SGDLS and CDR2 is YYNGEE. Losses at the gene ends were 3 bases for V and 5 bases for J; bases not matched to a gene: 4. The CDR3 loop reads CASSAGDRYQPQHF. CDR3 sequence (DNA): TGTGCCAGCAGCGCGGGGGACAGGTATCAGCCCCAGCATTTT.

The chain links TRBV2 to TRBJ2-3, with TRBD2 matching 11 bases. The trim removed 4 bases at V and 5 bases at J, leaving 5 bases unmatched. The CDR3 length is 15 residues. Germline values: CDR1 SNHLY, CDR2 FYNNEI. CDR3 protein: CASSAGTSGVDTQYF. CDR3 nucleotide sequence: TGTGCCAGCAGTGCCGGGACTAGCGGCGTAGATACGCAGTATTTT.

The V call is TRBV5-5, the J call TRBJ2-5; tentative D call: TRBD2 (6 bases). Trimming removed 4 bases at V and 4 bases at J, with 20 bases between. Germline V gene sequence: CDR1 SGHKS, CDR2 YYEKEE (reference sequence). This CDR3 has 16 amino acids. CDR3 amino acids: CASSTPTGSGGETQYF. The CDR3 nucleotides read TGTGCCAGCAGCACCCCGACCGGGAGTGGGGGAGAGACCCAGTACTTC.

The chain uses TRBV29-1 and TRBJ2-7; D might be TRBD1 or TRBD2, each matching 6 bases. The length of the CDR3 is 13 residues. The V and J ends lost 4 bases and 2 bases respectively, with 12 bases between them. Germline loops: CDR1 SQVTM, CDR2 ANQGSEA. CDR3 nucleotides: TGCAGCGTTGCGGGGGCCGGAGCCTACGAGCAGTACTTC. This codes for CSVAGAGAYEQYF.

The chain has TRBV9 and TRBJ1-2; D remains unclear. The germline CDR1 and CDR2 sequences are SGDLS and YYNGEE. Trimming took off 4 bases at V and 6 bases at J, with 13 bases between the two ends. This CDR3 has 13 amino acids. CDR3 DNA sequence: TGTGCCAGCAGCCTAACAGAACTCAATGGCTACACCTTC. Amino acids: CASSLTELNGYTF.

The V gene is TRBV29-1, the J gene TRBJ2-3; 10 bases align to TRBD2. The trim removed 6 bases at V and 6 bases at J, leaving 3 bases unmatched. Looked up from germline, CDR1 is SQVTM and CDR2 is ANQGSEA. The CDR3 has 12 amino acids. The CDR3, as DNA: TGCAGCGTGCTAGCGGGAGCGGATACGCAGTATTTT. Its translation is CSVLAGADTQYF.

The CDR3 coding sequence is TGTGCCAGCAGTCCCGGAAAAGAGACCCAGTACTTC. Translation: CASSPGKETQYF. The V and J genes are TRBV6-1 and TRBJ2-5, with no clear D. The ends were cut back, 5 bases at V and 3 bases at J, with 7 bases in the middle. Germline-derived CDR1 and CDR2 are MNHNS and SASEGT. CDR3 length equals 12 residues.

The CDR3 loop is CASSLWEGHNEQFF. The CDR3 DNA sequence: TGTGCCAGCAGTTTATGGGAGGGCCACAATGAGCAGTTCTTC. The chain carries TRBV27 and TRBJ2-1; 7 nucleotides agree with TRBD2. With 1 base clipped from V and 5 bases from J, the junction kept 2 bases outside the gene matches. This CDR3 is built from 14 residues. Per the germline V gene, CDR1 is MNHEY and CDR2 is SMNVEV (reference sequence).

In DNA form, the CDR3 reads TGTGCCAGCAGCCAGGGACAGAATGGCTACACCTTC. Its translation is CASSQGQNGYTF. This chain uses TRBV7-6 with TRBJ1-2; TRBD1 matches 7 bases. Looked up from germline, CDR1 is SGHVS and CDR2 is FNYEAQ. The CDR3 is 12 amino acids. Trimming took 5 bases from V and 6 from J; bases not matched to a gene: 3.

CDR3 sequence: CASSLAGTLLYEQYF. The CDR3 nucleotides read TGCGCCAGCAGCCTCGCCGGGACACTTCTCTACGAGCAGTACTTC. This rearrangement joins TRBV4-1 to TRBJ2-7; tentatively, D is TRBD1 (6 bases). Germline V CDR1 and CDR2: MGHRA, YSYEKL. This CDR3 has 15 amino acids. Between the trimmed V and J ends, which lost 4 bases and 3 bases, there was a span of 16 bases.

The chain links TRBV15 to TRBJ2-7; D unresolved. The CDR3 spans 12 residues. Trimming pared 3 bases from V and 5 bases from J, leaving 8 bases between. Germline-derived CDR1 and CDR2 are LNHNV and YYDKDF (reference sequence). The CDR3 spells CATSRGWDEQYF. The CDR3 bases are TGTGCCACCAGCAGGGGCTGGGACGAGCAGTACTTC.

The count of this clone is one. In DNA form, the CDR3 reads TGTGCCAGCAGCACCTCCGGGGGGAGCGAGCAGTACTTC. It is translated as CASSTSGGSEQYF. V usage is TRBV5-6 and J usage is TRBJ2-7; 7 positions match TRBD2. The V and J ends lost 4 bases and 6 bases, in that order; junction bases with no gene match: 7. CDR3 length: 13 residues. CDR1 is SGHDT, CDR2 YYEEEE, per germline.

The chain joins TRBV10-3 to TRBJ2-6; perhaps D is TRBD1 or TRBD2 (5 bases each). This CDR3 contains 21 residues. Germline V lookup: CDR1 ENHRY, CDR2 SYGVKD. Trimming shortened V by 1 base and J by 0 bases, and 22 bases separated the two germline ends. The CDR3 nucleotides are TGTGCCATCAGTGAGTTTCTTTCGGGTCAGGGAGTAAGCTCTGGGGCCAACGTCCTGACTTTC. Translated, it gives CAISEFLSGQGVSSGANVLTF.

The genes are TRBV6-1 and TRBJ1-3, with no clear D. V was cut by 2 bases and J by 0 bases, with 11 bases left in between. CDR3 length: 16 residues. Germline values: CDR1 MNHNS, CDR2 SASEGT. CDR3 nucleotide sequence: TGTGCCAGCAGTGAACCGAGATACGGCTCTGGAAACACCATATATTTT. It is translated as CASSEPRYGSGNTIYF.

The gene calls are TRBV27 and TRBJ2-1, with a weak D call TRBD2 (6 bases). This CDR3 contains 14 residues. V was clipped by 8 bases and J by 3 bases, with 14 bases between them. CDR1 is MNHEY and CDR2 is SMNVEV in the germline V gene (reference sequence). As DNA, the CDR3 is TGTGCCAGCGGCTACCGGGGGTTCTACAATGAGCAGTTCTTC. Protein: CASGYRGFYNEQFF.

This clone has more than one count but fewer than ten. The J gene is TRBJ2-4, the V gene TRBV9; D remains unclear. This CDR3 spans 12 amino acids. Germline lookup yields CDR1 SGDLS and CDR2 YYNGEE. V dropped 4 bases and J dropped 7 bases, with 9 bases sitting between them. CDR3 nucleotides: TGTGCCAGCAGCCCAGGCGGCAACATTCAGTACTTC. This codes for CASSPGGNIQYF.